The T cell receptor (beta chain) described here comes from a study of post-analysis software for immune sequencing data. Overall study results and limits: Compared with controls, patients had more of about five TRBV segments, including TRBV5-6, TRBV5-1 and TRBV20-1. Patients with multiple sclerosis recorded significantly lower normalized Chao1 diversity than controls, the study found.

The germline V gene encodes CDR1 SGHRS and CDR2 YFSETQ. The CDR3 consists of 18 residues. The V segment lost 0 bases and the J segment 3 bases; nucleotides outside the gene matches: 7. Regarding this clonotype: Its matching antigen is unknown.

Built from TCR beta cDNA, the libraries had unique molecular identifiers in them. TCRdb reanalysed the PCR reads using MiXCR and keeps one entry per CDR3 protein. Here the sample spans 650,000 to 850,000 distinct CDR3 sequences, roughly 58% being singletons. Material: blood. The rearrangement links TRBV5-1 to TRBJ2-1; 12 nucleotides match TRBD2. The TCR sequence derives from a girl between 5 and 17 years old with multiple sclerosis. The CDR3 coding sequence is TGCGCCAGCAGCTTGGCCGAGGCTAGCGGGAGGGACTACAATGAGCAGTTCTTC. Residues: CASSLAEASGRDYNEQFF.